The rows below give T cell receptor beta chains drawn from one sample of a study of beta chain features in type 1 diabetes. Clones were read by immunoSEQ multiplex PCR, and TCRdb kept only the in-frame ones, dropping some. This sample has 300,000 to 350,000 clones; about 19% occur once, and the top ten carry roughly 0.045%. The sample consisted of naive CD4+ T cells from blood. These receptors were obtained from a woman aged 18-30 years in good health. CDR3s include the opening cysteine and the closing phenylalanine or tryptophan. The D gene is left open where the match is weak. Expanded clones get a size class; other rows say once, few or many, or leave the size out.

-	11	TRBV7-6	-	TRBJ2-5	TGTGCCAGCAGCTCCCGGGAGACCCAGTACTTC	CASSSRETQYF
-	13	TRBV6-5	TRBD1	TRBJ2-7	TGTGCCAGCAGAGGGACAGGGCTCGGCGAGCAGTACTTC	CASRGTGLGEQYF
-	15	TRBV9	TRBD2	TRBJ2-3	TGTGCCAGCAGCGTAGTTAGCGGGGACACAGATACGCAGTATTTT	CASSVVSGDTDTQYF
-	12	TRBV2	-	TRBJ1-2	TGTGCCAGCAGACGGGCAGGGTATGGCTACACCTTC	CASRRAGYGYTF
-	17	TRBV4-3	TRBD2	TRBJ2-1	TGCGCCAGCAGCCAAGTCCTTGGGACTAGCGGCCACAATGAGCAGTTCTTC	CASSQVLGTSGHNEQFF
-	12	TRBV2	-	TRBJ2-4	TGTGCCAGCAGTGATAAGAGAAACATTCAGTACTTC	CASSDKRNIQYF
-	12	TRBV9	-	TRBJ1-1	TGTGCCAGCAGCTCTAGCGGCAGGGAAGCTTTCTTT	CASSSSGREAFF
-	11	TRBV6-6	TRBD1	TRBJ2-4	TGTGCCGGCCTAGGGGGCGGTACGGTGTACTTC	CAGLGGGTVYF
few	16	TRBV29-1	TRBD1	TRBJ1-1	TGCAGCGTAGTCCAGGGGGCTGGCCTGACGAACACTGAAGCTTTCTTT	CSVVQGAGLTNTEAFF
-	13	TRBV7-9	-	TRBJ2-7	TGTGCCAGCAGCTGGAGGGGGGGGACCGAGCAGTACTTC	CASSWRGGTEQYF
-	13	TRBV9	-	TRBJ1-1	TGTGCCAGCAGCGTTGTGATCGGCACTGAAGCTTTCTTT	CASSVVIGTEAFF
few	14	TRBV4-1	-	TRBJ1-1	TGCGCCAGCAGCCAATTTCAGGGGAACACTGAAGCTTTCTTT	CASSQFQGNTEAFF
-	15	TRBV7-2	-	TRBJ1-1	TGTGCCAGCAGCTTCCGGGGGACGGTGGAGCCTGAAGCTTTCTTT	CASSFRGTVEPEAFF
few	13	TRBV6-5	TRBD2	TRBJ2-3	TGTGCCAGTCAACTAGCGGGAGGGGATACGCAGTATTTT	CASQLAGGDTQYF
few	16	TRBV9	TRBD2	TRBJ2-1	TGTGCCAGCAGCGTTGGGACTAGCTTAATTGGAAATGAGCAGTTCTTC	CASSVGTSLIGNEQFF
few	13	TRBV5-1	-	TRBJ1-1	TGCGCCAGCAGACCAACAGGGAGCACTGAAGCTTTCTTT	CASRPTGSTEAFF
few	14	TRBV30	TRBD1	TRBJ2-7	TGTGCCTCCTCTGGGGACAGGGCCTACTACGAGCAGTACTTC	CASSGDRAYYEQYF
few	13	TRBV5-6	TRBD1	TRBJ2-4	TGTGCCAGCAGGGGACAGGGGGGGGACATTCAGTACTTC	CASRGQGGDIQYF
few	16	TRBV11-2	-	TRBJ2-5	TGTGCCAGCAGCTTAGGCATCAGGGACAGCGGGGAGACCCAGTACTTC	CASSLGIRDSGETQYF
few	11	TRBV28	-	TRBJ2-7	TGTGCCAGCAGTTTCTCAGGCGAGCAGTACTTC	CASSFSGEQYF
-	15	TRBV18	-	TRBJ2-7	TGTGCCAGCTCTATCCTCGGAGAGTCCTCCTACGAGCAGTACTTC	CASSILGESSYEQYF
few	13	TRBV30	-	TRBJ2-7	TGTGCCTGGAGTAGCCAGGGGTTTGGCGAGCAGTACTTC	CAWSSQGFGEQYF
few	14	TRBV12-5	TRBD1	TRBJ1-5	TGTGCTAGTGGTTCGGACAGGGGTAATCAGCCCCAGCATTTT	CASGSDRGNQPQHF
few	14	TRBV30	TRBD1	TRBJ2-5	TGTGCCTGGAGTGTACGAGGGGGCGACGAGACCCAGTACTTC	CAWSVRGGDETQYF
few	14	TRBV11-2	TRBD2	TRBJ2-7	TGTGCCAGCAGCCTGGGACTAGCGAAGGTCGTGCAGTACTTC	CASSLGLAKVVQYF
-	12	TRBV30	-	TRBJ2-1	TGTGCCTGTCAAGGGGGGGGTGGTGAGCAGTTCTTC	CACQGGGGEQFF
few	15	TRBV19	-	TRBJ2-1	TGTGCCAGTAGTGCCGGAGGGGGCACCTACAATGAGCAGTTCTTC	CASSAGGGTYNEQFF
-	14	TRBV18	-	TRBJ2-5	TGTGCCAGCTCCCCCGGAGGCAGTCAAGAGACCCAGTACTTC	CASSPGGSQETQYF
few	12	TRBV7-8	-	TRBJ2-7	TGTGCCAGCAGCTCCAGGAACTACGAGCAGTACTTC	CASSSRNYEQYF
-	15	TRBV25-1	TRBD2	TRBJ2-3	TGTGCCAGCAGTGAAACCGGGACTAGCAGATATACGCAGTATTTT	CASSETGTSRYTQYF
-	15	TRBV7-2	-	TRBJ2-5	TGTGCCAGCAGCTTCCAGCGGGCGAACCAAGAGACCCAGTACTTC	CASSFQRANQETQYF
-	13	TRBV15	-	TRBJ1-4	TGTGCCACCAGCCGTCAGGGGAATGAAAAACTGTTTTTT	CATSRQGNEKLFF
few	13	TRBV29-1	TRBD1	TRBJ1-1	TGCAGCTCGACAGGGGGACAGAACACTGAAGCTTTCTTT	CSSTGGQNTEAFF
few	13	TRBV27	-	TRBJ1-3	TGTGCCAGCAGTTCCCACTCTGGAAACACCATATATTTT	CASSSHSGNTIYF
-	13	TRBV30	TRBD1	TRBJ2-3	TGTGCCTGGACCGGGACAGGGTTTAGAACGCAGTATTTT	CAWTGTGFRTQYF
-	15	TRBV11-2	-	TRBJ2-3	TGTGCCAGCAGCTACCCCCAGGGGTGGAGAGATACGCAGTATTTT	CASSYPQGWRDTQYF
few	17	TRBV11-2	TRBD1	TRBJ1-1	TGTGCCAGCAGCTTAGGCCTCCAGGGGGGAAGGAACACTGAAGCTTTCTTT	CASSLGLQGGRNTEAFF
-	18	TRBV14	TRBD2	TRBJ2-6	TGTGCCAGCAGCCCCCTTTGGGGGGGTAGGTCTGGGGCCAACGTCCTGACTTTC	CASSPLWGGRSGANVLTF
-	14	TRBV13	TRBD1	TRBJ2-1	TGTGCCAGCAGTTCCGGACAGGGGTCAGAGGAGCAGTTCTTC	CASSSGQGSEEQFF
few	15	TRBV5-1	TRBD2	TRBJ2-1	TGCGCCAGCAGCCCATGGACTAGCGGTTACAATGAGCAGTTCTTC	CASSPWTSGYNEQFF
-	17	TRBV29-1	TRBD1	TRBJ2-1	TGCAGCGTTGAAGATGGATTGGGACAGGGGGCGCGGAATGAGCAGTTCTTC	CSVEDGLGQGARNEQFF
few	14	TRBV6-5	TRBD1	TRBJ2-1	TGTGCCAGCAGCTCCAGGGGGCCGAACAATGAGCAGTTCTTC	CASSSRGPNNEQFF
-	12	TRBV7-9	-	TRBJ1-1	TGTGCCGAGTCGGAGTTGAACACTGAAGCTTTCTTT	CAESELNTEAFF
-	16	TRBV28	-	TRBJ1-5	TGTGCCAGCAGTTTTGGGGCCACGCCTAGCAATCAGCCCCAGCATTTT	CASSFGATPSNQPQHF
-	15	TRBV19	TRBD2	TRBJ2-1	TGTGCCAGTAGTAGAGGGACTAGCGACGGGTATGAGCAGTTCTTC	CASSRGTSDGYEQFF
-	14	TRBV5-6	TRBD1	TRBJ1-2	TGTGCCAGCAGCCCCCCGACAGGGTTCTATGGCTACACCTTC	CASSPPTGFYGYTF
-	13	TRBV29-1	TRBD2	TRBJ2-1	TGCAGCGGAGGCAGGACTAGCGGGGTTGAGCAGTTCTTC	CSGGRTSGVEQFF
-	15	TRBV30	TRBD2	TRBJ2-3	TGTGCCGCCCCCGGGGCTAGCGGGAACACAGATACGCAGTATTTT	CAAPGASGNTDTQYF
few	14	TRBV25-1	-	TRBJ2-1	TGTGCCAGCAGGCCGGACTATCCCTACAATGAGCAGTTCTTC	CASRPDYPYNEQFF
-	15	TRBV28	-	TRBJ1-4	TGTGCCAGCAGTCCTAACAGGGCGGAGAATGAAAAACTGTTTTTT	CASSPNRAENEKLFF
-	16	TRBV2	TRBD2	TRBJ2-7	TGTGCCAGCCTTTCCCGTCCGGGACTAGGGAGGACCGAGCAGTACTTC	CASLSRPGLGRTEQYF
-	17	TRBV7-8	TRBD1	TRBJ2-1	TGTGCCAGCAGCTTAACGTATACCGGGACAGCGACCAATGAGCAGTTCTTC	CASSLTYTGTATNEQFF
-	13	TRBV27	-	TRBJ1-1	TGTGCCAGCAGTACATCCTTGAACACTGAAGCTTTCTTT	CASSTSLNTEAFF